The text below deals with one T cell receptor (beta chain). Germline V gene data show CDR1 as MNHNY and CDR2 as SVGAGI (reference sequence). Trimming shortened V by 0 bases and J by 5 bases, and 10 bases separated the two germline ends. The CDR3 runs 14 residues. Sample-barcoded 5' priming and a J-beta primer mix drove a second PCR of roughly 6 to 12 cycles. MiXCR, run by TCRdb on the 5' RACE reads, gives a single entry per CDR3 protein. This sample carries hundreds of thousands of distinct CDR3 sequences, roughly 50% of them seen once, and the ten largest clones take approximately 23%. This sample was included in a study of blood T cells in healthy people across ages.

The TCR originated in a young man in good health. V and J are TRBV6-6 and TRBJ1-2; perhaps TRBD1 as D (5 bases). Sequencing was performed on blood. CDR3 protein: CASSYSTTEYGYTF. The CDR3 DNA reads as TGTGCCAGCAGTTACTCAACGACAGAGTATGGCTACACCTTC.